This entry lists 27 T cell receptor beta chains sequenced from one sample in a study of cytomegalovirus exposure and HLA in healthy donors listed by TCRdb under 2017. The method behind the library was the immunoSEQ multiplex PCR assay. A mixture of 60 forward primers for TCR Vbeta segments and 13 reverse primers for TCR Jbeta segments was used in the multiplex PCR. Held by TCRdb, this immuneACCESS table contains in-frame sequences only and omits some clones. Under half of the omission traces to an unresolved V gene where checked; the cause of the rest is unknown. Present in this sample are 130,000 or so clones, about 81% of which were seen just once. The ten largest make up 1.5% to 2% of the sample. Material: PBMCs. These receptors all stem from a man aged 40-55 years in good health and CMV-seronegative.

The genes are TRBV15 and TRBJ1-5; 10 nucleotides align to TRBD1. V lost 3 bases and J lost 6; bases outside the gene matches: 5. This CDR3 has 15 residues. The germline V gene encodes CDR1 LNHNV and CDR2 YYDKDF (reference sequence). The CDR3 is CATSSGQGVFQPQHF. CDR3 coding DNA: TGTGCCACCAGCAGCGGACAGGGGGTTTTTCAGCCCCAGCATTTT.

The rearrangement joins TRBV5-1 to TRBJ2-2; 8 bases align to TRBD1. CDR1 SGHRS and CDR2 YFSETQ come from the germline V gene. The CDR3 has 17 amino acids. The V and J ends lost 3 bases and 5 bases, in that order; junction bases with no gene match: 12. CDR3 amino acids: CASSSGFGQGRTGELFF. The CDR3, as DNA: TGCGCCAGCAGCTCCGGATTTGGACAGGGTAGGACCGGGGAGCTGTTTTTT.

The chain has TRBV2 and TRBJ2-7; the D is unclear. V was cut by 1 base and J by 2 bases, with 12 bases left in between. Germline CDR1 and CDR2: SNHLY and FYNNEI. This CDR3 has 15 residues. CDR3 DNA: TGTGCCAGCAGTGAAGAGTCCCAGGTCGCCTACGAGCAGTACTTC. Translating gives CASSEESQVAYEQYF.

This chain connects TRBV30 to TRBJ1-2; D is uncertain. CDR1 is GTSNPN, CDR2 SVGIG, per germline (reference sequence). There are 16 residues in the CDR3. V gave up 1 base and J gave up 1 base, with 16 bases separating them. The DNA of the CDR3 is TGTGCCTGGAGTGAGACATGGGTTCGGAATAACTATGGCTACACCTTC. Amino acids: CAWSETWVRNNYGYTF.

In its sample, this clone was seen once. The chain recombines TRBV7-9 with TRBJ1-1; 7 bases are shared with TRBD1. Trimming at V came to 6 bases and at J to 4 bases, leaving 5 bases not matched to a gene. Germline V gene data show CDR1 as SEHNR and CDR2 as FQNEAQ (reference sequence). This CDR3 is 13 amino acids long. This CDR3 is CASRRPGGTEAFF. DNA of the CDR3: TGTGCCAGCAGGCGCCCAGGGGGCACTGAAGCTTTCTTT.

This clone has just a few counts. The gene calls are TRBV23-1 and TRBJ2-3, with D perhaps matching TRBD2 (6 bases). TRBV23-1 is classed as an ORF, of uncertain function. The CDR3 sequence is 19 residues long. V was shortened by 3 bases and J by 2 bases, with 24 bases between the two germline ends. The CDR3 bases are TGCGCCAGCAGTCATATCCCCCATTTGGCGGGGCTCTCCACAGATACGCAGTATTTT. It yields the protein CASSHIPHLAGLSTDTQYF.

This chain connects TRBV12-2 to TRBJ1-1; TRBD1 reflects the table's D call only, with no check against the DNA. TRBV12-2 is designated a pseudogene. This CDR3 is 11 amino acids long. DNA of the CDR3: TGTGCAAGTCGCCCAAGGGGTGAAGCTTTCTTT. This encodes CASRPRGEAFF.

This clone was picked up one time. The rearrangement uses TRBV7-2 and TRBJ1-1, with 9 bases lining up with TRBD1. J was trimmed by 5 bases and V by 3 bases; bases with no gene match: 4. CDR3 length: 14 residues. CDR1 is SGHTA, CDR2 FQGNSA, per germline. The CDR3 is CASSLGQGKTEAFF. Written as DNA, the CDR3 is TGTGCCAGCAGCTTGGGACAGGGTAAAACTGAAGCTTTCTTT.

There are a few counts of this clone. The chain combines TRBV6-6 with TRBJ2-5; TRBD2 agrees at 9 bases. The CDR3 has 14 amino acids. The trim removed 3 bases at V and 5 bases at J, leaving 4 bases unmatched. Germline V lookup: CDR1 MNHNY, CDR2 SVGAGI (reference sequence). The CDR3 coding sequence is TGTGCCAGCAGTTATGGCGGGGGGGCTGAGACCCAGTACTTC. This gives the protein CASSYGGGAETQYF.

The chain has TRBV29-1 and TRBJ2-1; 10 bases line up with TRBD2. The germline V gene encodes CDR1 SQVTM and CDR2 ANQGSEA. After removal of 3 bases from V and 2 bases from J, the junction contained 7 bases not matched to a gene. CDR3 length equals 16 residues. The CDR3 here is CSVDGSSGGPYNEQFF. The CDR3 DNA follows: TGCAGCGTTGATGGGTCTAGCGGGGGCCCCTACAATGAGCAGTTCTTC.

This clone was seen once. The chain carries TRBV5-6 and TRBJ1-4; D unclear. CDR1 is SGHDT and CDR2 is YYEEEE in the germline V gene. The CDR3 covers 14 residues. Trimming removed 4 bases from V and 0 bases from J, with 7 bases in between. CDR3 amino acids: CASSADATNEKLFF. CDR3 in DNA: TGTGCCAGCAGCGCGGATGCAACTAATGAAAAACTGTTTTTT.

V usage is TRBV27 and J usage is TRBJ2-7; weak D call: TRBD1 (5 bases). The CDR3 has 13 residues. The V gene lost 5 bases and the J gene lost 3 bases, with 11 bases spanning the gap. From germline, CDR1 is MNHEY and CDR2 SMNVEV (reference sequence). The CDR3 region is CASSPEQDYEQYF. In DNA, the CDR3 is TGTGCCAGCAGTCCCGAACAGGACTACGAGCAGTACTTC.

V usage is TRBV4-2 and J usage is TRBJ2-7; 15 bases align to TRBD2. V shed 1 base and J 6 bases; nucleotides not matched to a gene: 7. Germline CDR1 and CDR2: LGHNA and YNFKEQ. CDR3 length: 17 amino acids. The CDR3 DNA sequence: TGTGCCAGCAGCCAAGGCCACGGACTAGCGGGAGGGTCCGAGCAGTACTTC. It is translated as CASSQGHGLAGGSEQYF.

The CDR3 nucleotides are TGTGCCTCTCGGAGGCGGGACAGCGGATACAATGAGCAGTTCTTC. Its protein is CASRRRDSGYNEQFF. The chain employs TRBV6-5 and TRBJ2-1, with TRBD1 as a possible D gene (7 bases). The CDR3 runs to 15 residues. Germline V gene sequence: CDR1 MNHEY, CDR2 SVGAGI. The V end lost 11 bases, the J end lost 4 bases, and 21 bases lay between the germline ends.

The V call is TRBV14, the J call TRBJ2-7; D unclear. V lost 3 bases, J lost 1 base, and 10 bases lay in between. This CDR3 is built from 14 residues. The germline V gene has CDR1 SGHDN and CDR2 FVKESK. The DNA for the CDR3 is TGTGCCAGCAGCCAGTCCAGGTCTTCCTACGAGCAGTACTTC. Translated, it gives CASSQSRSSYEQYF. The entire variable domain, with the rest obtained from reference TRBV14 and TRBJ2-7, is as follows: EAGVTQFPSHSVIEKGQTVTLRCDPISGHDNLYWYRRVMGKEIKFLLHFVKESKQDESGMPNNRFLAERTGGTYSTLKVQPAELEDSGVYFCASSQSRSSYEQYFGPGTRLTVT.

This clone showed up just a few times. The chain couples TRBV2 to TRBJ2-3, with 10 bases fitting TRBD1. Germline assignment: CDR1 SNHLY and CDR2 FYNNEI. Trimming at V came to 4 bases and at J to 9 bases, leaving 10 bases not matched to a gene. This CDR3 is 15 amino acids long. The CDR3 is CASSGAGTGVGTQYF. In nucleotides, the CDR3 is TGTGCCAGCAGTGGGGCCGGGACAGGGGTGGGCACGCAGTATTTT.

The CDR3 bases are TGTGCCAGCTCATCCTCGGGGGGTACGCAGTATTTT. This encodes CASSSSGGTQYF. This sequence joins TRBV18 and TRBJ2-3, with TRBD2 matching 7 bases. Germline CDR1 reads KGHSH; CDR2 reads LQKENI. The ends lost 5 bases at V and 8 bases at J; junction bases unmatched: 4. CDR3 length: 12 residues.

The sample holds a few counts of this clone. CDR3 in DNA: TGTGCCGTCGACAGTTACTACGAGCAGTACTTC. This translates into CAVDSYYEQYF. The chain recombines TRBV30 with TRBJ2-7; possible D gene TRBD1, 5 bases. The CDR3 runs to 11 residues. From germline, CDR1 is GTSNPN and CDR2 SVGIG (reference sequence). V was cut by 8 bases and J by 3 bases, with 11 bases left in between.

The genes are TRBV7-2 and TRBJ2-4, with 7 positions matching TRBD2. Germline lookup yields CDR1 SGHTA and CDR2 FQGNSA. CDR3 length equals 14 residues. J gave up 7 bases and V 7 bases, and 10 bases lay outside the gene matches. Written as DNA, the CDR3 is TGTGCCAGCACCATGGGGGGAGGGAATAACATTCAGTACTTC. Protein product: CASTMGGGNNIQYF.

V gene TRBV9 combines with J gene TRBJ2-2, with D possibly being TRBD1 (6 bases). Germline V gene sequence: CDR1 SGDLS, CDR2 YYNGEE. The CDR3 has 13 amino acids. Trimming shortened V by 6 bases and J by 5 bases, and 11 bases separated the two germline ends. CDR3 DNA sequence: TGTGCCAGCAAAAGGACAGTGACCGGGGAGCTGTTTTTT. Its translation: CASKRTVTGELFF.

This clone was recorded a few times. CDR3 nucleotide sequence: TGTGCCAGCAGCCCCGTTTCGGGCTCTGGAAACACCATATATTTT. Protein: CASSPVSGSGNTIYF. V usage is TRBV21-1 and J usage is TRBJ1-3. TRBV21-1 is recorded as a pseudogene. The CDR3 runs 15 residues.

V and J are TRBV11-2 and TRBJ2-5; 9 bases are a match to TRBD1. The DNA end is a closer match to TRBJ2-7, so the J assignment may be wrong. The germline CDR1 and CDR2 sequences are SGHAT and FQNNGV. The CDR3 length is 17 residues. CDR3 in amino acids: CASSLAPTGTGPHEQYF. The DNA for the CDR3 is TGTGCCAGCAGCTTAGCCCCCACCGGGACAGGGCCCCACGAGCAGTACTTC.

In nucleotides, the CDR3 is TGTGCCAGCAGGCCAGCGGGGAGCTCCTACAATGAGCAGTTCTTC. This translates into CASRPAGSSYNEQFF. This chain joins TRBV6-6 and TRBJ2-1; 7 bases fit TRBD2. The CDR3 is 15 residues long. The germline V gene encodes CDR1 MNHNY and CDR2 SVGAGI (reference sequence). V shed 6 bases, J shed 0 bases, and the junction held 5 bases outside the gene matches.

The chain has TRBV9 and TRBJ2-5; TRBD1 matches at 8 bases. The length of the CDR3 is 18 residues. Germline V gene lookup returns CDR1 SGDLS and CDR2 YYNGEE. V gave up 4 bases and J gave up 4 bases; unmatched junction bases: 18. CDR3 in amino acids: CASSHASGTGASRETQYF. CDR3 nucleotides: TGTGCCAGCAGCCATGCTTCCGGGACAGGCGCAAGTCGAGAGACCCAGTACTTC.

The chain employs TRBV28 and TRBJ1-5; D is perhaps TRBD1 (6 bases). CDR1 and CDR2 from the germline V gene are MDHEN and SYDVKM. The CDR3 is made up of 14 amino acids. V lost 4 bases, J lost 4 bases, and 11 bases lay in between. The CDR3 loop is CASSSSQGNQPQHF. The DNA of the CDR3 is TGTGCCAGCAGTTCTTCACAGGGAAATCAGCCCCAGCATTTT.

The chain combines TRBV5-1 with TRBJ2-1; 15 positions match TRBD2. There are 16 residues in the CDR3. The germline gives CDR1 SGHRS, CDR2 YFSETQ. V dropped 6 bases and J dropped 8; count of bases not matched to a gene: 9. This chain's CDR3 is CASTTGLAGGLDEQFF. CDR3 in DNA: TGCGCCAGCACCACCGGACTAGCGGGAGGGCTGGATGAGCAGTTCTTC.

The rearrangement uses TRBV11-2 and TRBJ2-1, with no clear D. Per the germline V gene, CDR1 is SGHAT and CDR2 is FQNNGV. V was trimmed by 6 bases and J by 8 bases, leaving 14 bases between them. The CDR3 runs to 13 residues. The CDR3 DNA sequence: TGTGCCAGCAGTATATCCCGTTCGTATGAGCAGTTCTTC. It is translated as CASSISRSYEQFF.